Listed here is a single T cell receptor beta chain. This sample was included in a study of blood T cell repertoires in COVID-19. Background on the study: Spain, Italy and the United States supplied samples that represented acute and convalescent COVID-19.

Measured with immunoSEQ multiplex PCR; TCRdb has only the in-frame clones, and not every one. The sample lists hundreds of thousands of clones; 90% were seen once. The CDR3 is 12 amino acids. CDR1 is SQVTM and CDR2 is ANQGSEA in the germline V gene. The junction had 0 bases not matched to a gene; V was cut back by 0 bases and J by 7 bases. The chain recombines TRBV29-1 with TRBJ2-7; 10 bases map to TRBD2. This receptor was taken from a young woman with acute COVID-19. The specimen sequenced was PBMCs or T cells enriched from blood (not recorded which). This CDR3 is CSVEELAGEQYF. CDR3 nucleotide sequence: TGCAGCGTTGAAGAACTAGCGGGGGAGCAGTACTTC.